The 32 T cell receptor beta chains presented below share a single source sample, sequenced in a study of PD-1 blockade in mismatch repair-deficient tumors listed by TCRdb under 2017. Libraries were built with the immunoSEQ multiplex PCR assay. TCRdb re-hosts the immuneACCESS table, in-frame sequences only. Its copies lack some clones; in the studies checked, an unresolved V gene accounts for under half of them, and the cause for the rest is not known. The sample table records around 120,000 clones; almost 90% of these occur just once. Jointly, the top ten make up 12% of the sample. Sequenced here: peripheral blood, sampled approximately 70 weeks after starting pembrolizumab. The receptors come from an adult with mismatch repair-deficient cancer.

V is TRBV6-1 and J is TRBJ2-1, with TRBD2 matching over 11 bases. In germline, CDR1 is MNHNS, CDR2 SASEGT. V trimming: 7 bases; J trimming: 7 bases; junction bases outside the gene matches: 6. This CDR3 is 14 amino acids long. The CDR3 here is CASILAGDYNEQFF. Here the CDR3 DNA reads TGTGCCAGCATACTAGCGGGGGATTATAATGAGCAGTTCTTC.

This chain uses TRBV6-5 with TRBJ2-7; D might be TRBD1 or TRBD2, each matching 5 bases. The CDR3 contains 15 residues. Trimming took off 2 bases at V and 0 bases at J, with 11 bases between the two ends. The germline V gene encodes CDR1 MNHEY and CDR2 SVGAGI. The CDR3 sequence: CASSYGGGGSYEQYF. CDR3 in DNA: TGTGCCAGCAGTTACGGTGGGGGTGGCTCCTACGAGCAGTACTTC.

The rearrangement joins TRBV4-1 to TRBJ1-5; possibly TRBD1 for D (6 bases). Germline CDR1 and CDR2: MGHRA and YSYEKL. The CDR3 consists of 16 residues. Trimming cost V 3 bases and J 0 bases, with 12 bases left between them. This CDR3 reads CASSQIRGASNQPQHF. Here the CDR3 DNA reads TGCGCCAGCAGCCAGATCAGGGGTGCTAGCAATCAGCCCCAGCATTTT.

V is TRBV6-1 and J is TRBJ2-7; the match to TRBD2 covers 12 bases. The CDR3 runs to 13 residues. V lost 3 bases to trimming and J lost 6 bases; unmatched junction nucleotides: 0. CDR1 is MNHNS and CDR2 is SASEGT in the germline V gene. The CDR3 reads CASSEGLAGEQYF. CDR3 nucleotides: TGTGCCAGCAGTGAGGGACTAGCGGGCGAGCAGTACTTC.

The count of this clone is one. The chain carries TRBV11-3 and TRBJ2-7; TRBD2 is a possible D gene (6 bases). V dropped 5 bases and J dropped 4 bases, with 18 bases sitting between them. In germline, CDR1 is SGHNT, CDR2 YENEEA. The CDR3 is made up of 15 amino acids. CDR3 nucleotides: TGTGCCAGCAGCGCTGGGGCTAGCGCCAATTACGAGCAGTACTTC. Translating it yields CASSAGASANYEQYF.

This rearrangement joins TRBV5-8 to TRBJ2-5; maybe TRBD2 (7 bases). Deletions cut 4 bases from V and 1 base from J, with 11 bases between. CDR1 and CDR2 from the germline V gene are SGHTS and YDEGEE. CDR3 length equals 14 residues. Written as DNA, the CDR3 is TGTGCCAGCAGCCGCGGGGGCTCCCAAGAGACCCAGTACTTC. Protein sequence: CASSRGGSQETQYF.

CDR3 DNA sequence: TGCGCCAGCAGCCAAGTTGGTGGCGTAAACGGGGGCGGTTTCTTC. This sequence encodes CASSQVGGVNGGGFF. V usage is TRBV4-1 and J usage is TRBJ2-1; D may be TRBD1 or TRBD2 (6 bases each). The CDR3 totals 15 residues. V was clipped by 1 base and J by 16 bases, with 23 bases between them. CDR1 MGHRA and CDR2 YSYEKL come from the germline V gene.

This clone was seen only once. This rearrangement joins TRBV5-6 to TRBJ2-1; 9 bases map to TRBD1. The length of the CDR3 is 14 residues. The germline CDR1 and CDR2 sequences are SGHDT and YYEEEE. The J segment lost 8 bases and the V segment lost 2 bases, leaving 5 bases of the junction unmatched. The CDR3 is CASSFPTGGDEQFF. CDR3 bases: TGTGCCAGCAGCTTCCCGACAGGGGGGGATGAGCAGTTCTTC.

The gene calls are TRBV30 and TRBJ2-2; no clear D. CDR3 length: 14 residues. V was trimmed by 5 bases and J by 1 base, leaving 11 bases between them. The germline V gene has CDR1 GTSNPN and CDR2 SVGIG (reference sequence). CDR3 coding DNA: TGTGCCTGGGGAGTTGGCCGGAACACCGGGGAGCTGTTTTTT. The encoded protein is CAWGVGRNTGELFF.

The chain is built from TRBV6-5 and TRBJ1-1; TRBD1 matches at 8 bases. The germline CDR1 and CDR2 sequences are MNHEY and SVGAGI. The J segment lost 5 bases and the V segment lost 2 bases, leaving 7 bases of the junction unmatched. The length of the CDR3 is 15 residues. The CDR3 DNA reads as TGTGCCAGCAGTTACAGCCAGGGGGCAAATACTGAAGCTTTCTTT. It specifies CASSYSQGANTEAFF.

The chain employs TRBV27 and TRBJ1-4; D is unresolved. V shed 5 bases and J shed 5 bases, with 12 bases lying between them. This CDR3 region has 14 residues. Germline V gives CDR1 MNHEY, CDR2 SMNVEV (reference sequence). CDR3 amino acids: CASSSIGSNEKLFF. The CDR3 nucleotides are TGTGCCAGCAGTAGTATCGGATCGAATGAAAAACTGTTTTTT.

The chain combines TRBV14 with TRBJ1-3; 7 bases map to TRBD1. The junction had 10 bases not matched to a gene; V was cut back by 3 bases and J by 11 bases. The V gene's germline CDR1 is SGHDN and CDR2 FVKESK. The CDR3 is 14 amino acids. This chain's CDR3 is CASSHGRTGPAIYF. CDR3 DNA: TGTGCCAGCAGCCACGGAAGGACAGGCCCCGCCATATATTTT. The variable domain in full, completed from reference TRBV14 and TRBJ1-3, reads EAGVTQFPSHSVIEKGQTVTLRCDPISGHDNLYWYRRVMGKEIKFLLHFVKESKQDESGMPNNRFLAERTGGTYSTLKVQPAELEDSGVYFCASSHGRTGPAIYFGEGSWLTVV.

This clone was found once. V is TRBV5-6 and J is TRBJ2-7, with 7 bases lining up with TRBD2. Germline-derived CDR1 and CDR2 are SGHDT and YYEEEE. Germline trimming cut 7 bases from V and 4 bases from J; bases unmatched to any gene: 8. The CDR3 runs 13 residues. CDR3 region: CASGSGTGYEQYF. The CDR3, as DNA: TGTGCCAGCGGCAGCGGGACCGGATACGAGCAGTACTTC.

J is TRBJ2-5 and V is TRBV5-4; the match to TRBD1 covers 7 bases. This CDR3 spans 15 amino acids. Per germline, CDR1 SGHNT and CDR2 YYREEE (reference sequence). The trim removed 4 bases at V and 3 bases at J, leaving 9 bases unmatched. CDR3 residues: CASSPGTVREETQYF. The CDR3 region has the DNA TGTGCCAGCAGCCCTGGGACAGTAAGAGAAGAGACCCAGTACTTC.

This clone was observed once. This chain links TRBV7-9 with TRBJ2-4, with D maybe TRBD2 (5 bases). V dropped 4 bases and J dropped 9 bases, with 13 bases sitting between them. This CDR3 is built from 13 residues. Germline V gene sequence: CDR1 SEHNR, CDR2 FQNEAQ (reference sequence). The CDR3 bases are TGTGCCAGCAGCTCTGGGGAGTTTAGCATTCAGTACTTC. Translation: CASSSGEFSIQYF.

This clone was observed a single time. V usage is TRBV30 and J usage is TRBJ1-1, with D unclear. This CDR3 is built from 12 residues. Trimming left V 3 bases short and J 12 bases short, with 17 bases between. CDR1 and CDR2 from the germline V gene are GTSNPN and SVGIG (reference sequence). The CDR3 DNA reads TGTGCCTGGAGCCTGATCCGCAGTTCTACTTTCTTT. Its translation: CAWSLIRSSTFF.

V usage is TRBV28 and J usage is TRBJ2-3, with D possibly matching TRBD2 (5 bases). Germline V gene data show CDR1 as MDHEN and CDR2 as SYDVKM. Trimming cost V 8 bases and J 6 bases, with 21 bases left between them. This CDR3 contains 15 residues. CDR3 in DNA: TGTGCCAGCGCTGGTGAGGGCCGGGCGTCGGATACGCAGTATTTT. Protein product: CASAGEGRASDTQYF.

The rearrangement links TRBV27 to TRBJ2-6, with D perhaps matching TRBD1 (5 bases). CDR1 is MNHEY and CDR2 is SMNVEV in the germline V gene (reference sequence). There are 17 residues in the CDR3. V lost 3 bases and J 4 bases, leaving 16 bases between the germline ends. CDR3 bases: TGTGCCAGCAGTTTTTCCCCCTACGCAGGGGGGGCCAACGTCCTGACTTTC. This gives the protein CASSFSPYAGGANVLTF.

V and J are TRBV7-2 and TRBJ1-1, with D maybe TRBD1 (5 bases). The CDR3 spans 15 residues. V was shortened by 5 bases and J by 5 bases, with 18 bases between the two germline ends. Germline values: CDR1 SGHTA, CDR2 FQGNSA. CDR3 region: CASSPRGDLRTEAFF. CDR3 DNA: TGTGCCAGCAGCCCCCGGGGGGACCTGAGGACTGAAGCTTTCTTT.

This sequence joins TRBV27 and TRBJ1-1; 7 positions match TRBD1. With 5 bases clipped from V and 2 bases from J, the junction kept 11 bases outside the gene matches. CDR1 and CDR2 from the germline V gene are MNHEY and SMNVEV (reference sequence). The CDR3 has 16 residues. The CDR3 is CASSNIAGTANTEAFF. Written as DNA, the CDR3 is TGTGCCAGCAGTAACATAGCCGGGACAGCAAACACTGAAGCTTTCTTT.

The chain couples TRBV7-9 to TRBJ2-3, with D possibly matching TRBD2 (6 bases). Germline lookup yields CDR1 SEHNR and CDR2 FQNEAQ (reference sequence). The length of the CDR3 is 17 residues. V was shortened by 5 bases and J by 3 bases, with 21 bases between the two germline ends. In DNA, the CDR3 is TGTGCCAGCAGCGAATGGCCCGGCGGGACGGGGACAGATACGCAGTATTTT. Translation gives CASSEWPGGTGTDTQYF.

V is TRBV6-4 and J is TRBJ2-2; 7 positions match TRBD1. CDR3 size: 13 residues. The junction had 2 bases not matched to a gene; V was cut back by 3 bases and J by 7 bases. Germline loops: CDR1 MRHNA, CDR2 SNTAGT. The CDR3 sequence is CASSEQGYGELFF. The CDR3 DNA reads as TGTGCCAGCAGTGAACAGGGGTACGGGGAGCTGTTTTTT.

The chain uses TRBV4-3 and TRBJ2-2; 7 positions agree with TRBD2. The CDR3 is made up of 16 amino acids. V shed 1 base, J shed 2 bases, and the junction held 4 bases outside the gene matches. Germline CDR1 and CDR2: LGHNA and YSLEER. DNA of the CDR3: TGCGCCAGCAGCCAAGGGAGCGGGGCCAACACCGGGGAGCTGTTTTTT. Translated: CASSQGSGANTGELFF.

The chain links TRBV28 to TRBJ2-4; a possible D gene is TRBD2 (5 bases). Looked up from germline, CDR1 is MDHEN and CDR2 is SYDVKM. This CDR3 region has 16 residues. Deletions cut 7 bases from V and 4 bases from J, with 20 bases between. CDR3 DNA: TGTGCCAGCACTTCCCCCGGGCGGGCCCTTAAAAACATTCAGTACTTC. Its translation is CASTSPGRALKNIQYF.

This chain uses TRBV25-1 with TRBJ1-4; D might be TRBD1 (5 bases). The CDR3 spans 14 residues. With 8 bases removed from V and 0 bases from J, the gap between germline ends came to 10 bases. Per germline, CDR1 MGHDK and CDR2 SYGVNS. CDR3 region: CASGGRATNEKLFF. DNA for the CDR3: TGTGCCAGCGGGGGGAGGGCAACTAATGAAAAACTGTTTTTT.

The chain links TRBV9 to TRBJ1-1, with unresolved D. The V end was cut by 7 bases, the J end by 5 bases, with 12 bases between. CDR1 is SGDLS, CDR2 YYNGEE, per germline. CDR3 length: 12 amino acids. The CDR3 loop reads CASARDGTEAFF. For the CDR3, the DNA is TGTGCCAGCGCTAGGGATGGGACTGAAGCTTTCTTT.

The CDR3: CASSGPPIDPNTQYF. CDR3 in DNA: TGTGCCAGCAGTGGCCCTCCAATTGATCCCAATACGCAGTATTTT. This rearrangement joins TRBV2 to TRBJ2-3; D uncertain. Trimming took 4 bases from V and 7 from J, leaving 18 bases between them. Germline V gene lookup returns CDR1 SNHLY and CDR2 FYNNEI. The CDR3 spans 15 residues. The whole variable domain, filled in from reference TRBV2 and TRBJ2-3, reads EPEVTQTPSHQVTQMGQEVILRCVPISNHLYFYWYRQILGQKVEFLVSFYNNEISEKSEIFDDQFSVERPDGSNFTLKIRSTKLEDSAMYFCASSGPPIDPNTQYFGPGTRLTVL.

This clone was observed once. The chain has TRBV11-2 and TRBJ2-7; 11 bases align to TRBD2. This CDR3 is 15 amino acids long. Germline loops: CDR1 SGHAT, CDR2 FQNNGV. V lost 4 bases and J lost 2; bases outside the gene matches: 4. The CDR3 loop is CASSSLSGRAYEQYF. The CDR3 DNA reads TGTGCCAGCAGCTCTCTTAGCGGGAGGGCCTACGAGCAGTACTTC.

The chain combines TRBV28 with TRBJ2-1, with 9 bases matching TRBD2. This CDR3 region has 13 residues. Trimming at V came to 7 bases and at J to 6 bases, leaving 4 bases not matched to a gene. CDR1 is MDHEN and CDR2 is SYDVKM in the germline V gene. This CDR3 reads CASKKTSGNEQFF. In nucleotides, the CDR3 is TGTGCCAGCAAAAAGACTAGCGGCAATGAGCAGTTCTTC.

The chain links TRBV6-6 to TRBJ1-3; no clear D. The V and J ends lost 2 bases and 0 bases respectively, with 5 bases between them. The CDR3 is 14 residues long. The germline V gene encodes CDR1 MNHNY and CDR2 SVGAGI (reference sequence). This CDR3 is CASSYGSSGNTIYF. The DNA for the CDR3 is TGTGCCAGCAGTTACGGCAGCTCTGGAAACACCATATATTTT.

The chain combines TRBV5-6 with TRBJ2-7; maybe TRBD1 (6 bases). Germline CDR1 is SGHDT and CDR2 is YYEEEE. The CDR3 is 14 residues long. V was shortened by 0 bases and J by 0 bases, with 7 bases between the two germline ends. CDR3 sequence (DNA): TGTGCCAGCAGCTTGGGGGGGCCCTCCTACGAGCAGTACTTC. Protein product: CASSLGGPSYEQYF.

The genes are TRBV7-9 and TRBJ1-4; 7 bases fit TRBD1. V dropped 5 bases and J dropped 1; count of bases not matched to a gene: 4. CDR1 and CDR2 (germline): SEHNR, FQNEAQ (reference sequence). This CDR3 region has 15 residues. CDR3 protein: CASSVTGLTNEKLFF. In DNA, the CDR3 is TGTGCCAGCAGCGTGACAGGGTTAACTAATGAAAAACTGTTTTTT.